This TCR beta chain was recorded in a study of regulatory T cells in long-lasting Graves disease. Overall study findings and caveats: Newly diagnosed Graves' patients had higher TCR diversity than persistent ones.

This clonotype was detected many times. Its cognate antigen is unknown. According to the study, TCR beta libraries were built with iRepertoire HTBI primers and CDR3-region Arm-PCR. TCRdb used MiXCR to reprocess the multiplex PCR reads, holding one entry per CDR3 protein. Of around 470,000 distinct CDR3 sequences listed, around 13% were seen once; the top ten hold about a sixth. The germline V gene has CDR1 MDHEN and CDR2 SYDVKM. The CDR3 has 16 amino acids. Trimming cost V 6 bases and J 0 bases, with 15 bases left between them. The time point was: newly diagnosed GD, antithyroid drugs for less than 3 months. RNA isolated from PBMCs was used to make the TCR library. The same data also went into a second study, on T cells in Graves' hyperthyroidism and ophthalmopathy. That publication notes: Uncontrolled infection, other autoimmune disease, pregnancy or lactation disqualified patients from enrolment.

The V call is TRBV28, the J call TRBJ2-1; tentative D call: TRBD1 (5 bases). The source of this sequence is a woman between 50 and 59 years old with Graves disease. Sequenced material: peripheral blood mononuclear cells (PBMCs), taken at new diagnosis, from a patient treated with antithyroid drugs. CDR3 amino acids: CASSIQTASSYNEQFF. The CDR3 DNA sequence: TGTGCCAGCAGCATTCAGACAGCGAGCTCCTACAATGAGCAGTTCTTC.